Sequencing of this T cell receptor beta chain was carried out in a study of blood T cell repertoires in COVID-19. For the study at large: Acute-phase and convalescent COVID-19 samples originated in the United States, Italy and Spain.

Sequencing was performed with immunoSEQ multiplex PCR; in TCRdb, only in-frame clones are kept and a portion is missing. The table includes 200,000 to 300,000 clones, 80% to 90% detected once. The CDR3 consists of 17 residues. The germline CDR1 and CDR2 sequences are SGHAT and FQNNGV. V was pared by 4 bases and J by 0 bases, with 13 bases between. The sample comprised peripheral blood. The receptor was derived from a woman between 35 and 50 years old with acute or convalescent COVID-19. The chain has TRBV11-2 and TRBJ1-6; weak D call: TRBD1 (5 bases). The CDR3 reads CASSSGRGSSYNSPLHF. The CDR3 DNA sequence: TGTGCCAGCAGCTCTGGACGGGGGAGCTCCTATAATTCACCCCTCCACTTT.